Described below is a single TCR beta chain sequence and its context. What antigen it recognizes has not been identified. The DNA is omitted, as the CDR3 cannot be located on it reliably, and the CDR3 follows TCRdb's listing. The data stem from a study of blood T cell repertoires in COVID-19 (dated by TCRdb to 2020 to 2021). With respect to the entire study: Collaborator samples came from the United States, Italy and Spain and covered acute and convalescent phases of COVID-19. A freely available public database, intended as a resource for researchers studying the immune response to SARS-CoV-2, is where the repertoires were released. The prospective study material was composed of cDNA or gDNA derived from T cells, B-cell-depleted T cells, or PBMCs. Deeply sampled blood TCRbeta repertoires from subjects exposed to, actively infected with, or recovered from COVID-19 were included in the dataset. Sample metadata almost always included a de-identified subject ID, COVID-19 status, age in years and sex. Where HLA class I and class II types were available, the types were taken from metadata supplied by the sample provider, not from assay-based typing. Samples came from the ongoing ImmuneRACE study (first 160 participants) plus 1,254 subjects from 6 global collaborators.

TCRbeta CDR3 regions were amplified from genomic DNA by means of the immunoSEQ Assay, a bias-controlled multiplex PCR. Per the authors' processing: The number of nucleated cells in each sample was estimated by amplification of reference gene primers within the assay. To quantify the absolute abundance of each unique TCRbeta CDR3 rearrangement, sequence reads were collapsed and filtered. For each sample, productive Simpson clonality was calculated as the square root of Simpson's diversity index across productive rearrangements. Entries here come from immuneACCESS through TCRdb and include only in-frame sequences with V and J called. Some clones fail to appear in such tables; in the studies checked, an unresolved V gene covers under half of the shortfall, and the cause of the remainder is unknown. Clone size and the V and J calls come from that table; the DNA yielded D and trimming. For this sample the table gives some 400,000 clones, of which about 87% were detected only once. Of the sample, 10% falls within the top ten clones.

One collaborating source in Seattle enrolled patients during active infection and followed them longitudinally through the course of disease. Each collaborating institution followed its own protocols to collect whole blood in K2EDTA tubes. For TCRbeta analysis, collaborator samples were shipped as frozen whole blood, as isolated PBMCs, or as DNA extracted from either sample type. The CDR3 sequence holds 15 residues, the cysteine and phenylalanine included. The germline V gene (reference sequence) supplies CDR1 MNHEY and CDR2 SMNVEV. Study-wide findings and limitations: Clinical and demographic metadata were provided uncurated, with the amount varying by source and participant.

The TCR was taken from a woman younger than 45 with COVID-19, enrolled during active disease. Sequenced sample: peripheral blood. The sequence joins TRBV27 to TRBJ2-1; no DNA check was done on the table's D call, TRBD2. The CDR3 has the sequence CASSFGRGSYNEQFF.